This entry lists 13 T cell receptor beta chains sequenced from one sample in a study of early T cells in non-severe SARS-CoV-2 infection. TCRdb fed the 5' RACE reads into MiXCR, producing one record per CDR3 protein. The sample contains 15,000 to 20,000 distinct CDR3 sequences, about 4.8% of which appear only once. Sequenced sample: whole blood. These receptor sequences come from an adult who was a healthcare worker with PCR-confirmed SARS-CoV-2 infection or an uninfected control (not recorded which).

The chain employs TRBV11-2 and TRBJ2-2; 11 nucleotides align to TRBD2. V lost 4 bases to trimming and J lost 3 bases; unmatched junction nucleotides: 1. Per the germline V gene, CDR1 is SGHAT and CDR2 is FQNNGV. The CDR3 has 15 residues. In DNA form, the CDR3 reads TGTGCCAGCAGCTGGACTAGCGGGTACACCGGGGAGCTGTTTTTT. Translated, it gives CASSWTSGYTGELFF.

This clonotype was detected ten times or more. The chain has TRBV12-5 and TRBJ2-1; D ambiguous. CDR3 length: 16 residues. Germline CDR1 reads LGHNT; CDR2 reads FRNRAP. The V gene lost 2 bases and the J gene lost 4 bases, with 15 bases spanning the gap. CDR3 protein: CASGLISGPMYNEQFF. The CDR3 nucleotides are TGTGCTAGTGGTTTGATTTCCGGACCAATGTACAATGAGCAGTTCTTC.

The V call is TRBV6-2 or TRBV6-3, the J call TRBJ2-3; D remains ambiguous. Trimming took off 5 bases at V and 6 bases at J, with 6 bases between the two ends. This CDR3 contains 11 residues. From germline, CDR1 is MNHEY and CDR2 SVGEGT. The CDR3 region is CASSQLDTQYF. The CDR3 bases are TGTGCCAGCAGTCAATTGGATACGCAGTATTTT.

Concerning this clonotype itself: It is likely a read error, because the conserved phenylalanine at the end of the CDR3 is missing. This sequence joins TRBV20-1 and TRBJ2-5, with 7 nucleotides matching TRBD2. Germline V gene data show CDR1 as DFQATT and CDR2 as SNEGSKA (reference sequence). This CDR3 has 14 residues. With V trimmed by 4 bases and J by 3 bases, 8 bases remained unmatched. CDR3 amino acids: CSAKLVAGEETQYL. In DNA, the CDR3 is TGCAGTGCTAAATTGGTAGCGGGTGAAGAGACCCAGTACTTA.

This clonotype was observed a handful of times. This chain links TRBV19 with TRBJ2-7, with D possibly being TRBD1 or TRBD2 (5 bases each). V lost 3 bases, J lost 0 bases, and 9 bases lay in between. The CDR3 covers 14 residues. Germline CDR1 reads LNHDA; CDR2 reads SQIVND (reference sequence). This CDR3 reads CASSMGVRSYEQYF. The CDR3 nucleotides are TGTGCCAGTAGTATGGGGGTCCGCTCCTACGAGCAGTACTTC.

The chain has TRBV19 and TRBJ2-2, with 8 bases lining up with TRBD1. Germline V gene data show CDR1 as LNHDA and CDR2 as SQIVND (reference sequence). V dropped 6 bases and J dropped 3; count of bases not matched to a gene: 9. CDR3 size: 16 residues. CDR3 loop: CASSLHRGLDTGELFF. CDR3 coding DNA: TGTGCCAGTAGCCTTCACAGGGGGTTAGACACCGGGGAGCTGTTTTTT.

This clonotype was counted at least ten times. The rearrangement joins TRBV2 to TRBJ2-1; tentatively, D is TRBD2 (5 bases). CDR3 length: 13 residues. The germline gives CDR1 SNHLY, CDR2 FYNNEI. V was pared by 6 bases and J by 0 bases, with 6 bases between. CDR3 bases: TGTGCCAGCAGCCGGGACTCCTACAATGAGCAGTTCTTC. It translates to CASSRDSYNEQFF.

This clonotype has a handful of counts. The CDR3 loop reads CASSLAAPSGNTIYF. The DNA for the CDR3 is TGTGCCAGCAGCTTGGCCGCCCCCTCTGGAAACACCATATATTTT. This chain uses TRBV5-5 with TRBJ1-3; D ambiguous. The CDR3 has 15 residues. Germline loops: CDR1 SGHKS, CDR2 YYEKEE (reference sequence). Deletions cut 0 bases from V and 0 bases from J, with 7 bases between.

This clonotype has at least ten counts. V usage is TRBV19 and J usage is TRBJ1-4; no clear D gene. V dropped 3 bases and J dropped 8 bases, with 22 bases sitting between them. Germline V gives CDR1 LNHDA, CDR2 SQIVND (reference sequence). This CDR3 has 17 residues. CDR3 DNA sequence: TGTGCCAGTAGTATTCCTCCGACCTCGTCCGTCGACGAAAAACTGTTTTTT. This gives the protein CASSIPPTSSVDEKLFF.

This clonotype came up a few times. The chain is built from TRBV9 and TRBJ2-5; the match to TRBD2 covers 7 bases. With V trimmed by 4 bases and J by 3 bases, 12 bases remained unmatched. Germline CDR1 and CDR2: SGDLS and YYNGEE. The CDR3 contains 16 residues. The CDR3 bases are TGTGCCAGCAGCCCAATTTCTGCGGGAGTTGAAGAGACCCAGTACTTC. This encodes CASSPISAGVEETQYF.

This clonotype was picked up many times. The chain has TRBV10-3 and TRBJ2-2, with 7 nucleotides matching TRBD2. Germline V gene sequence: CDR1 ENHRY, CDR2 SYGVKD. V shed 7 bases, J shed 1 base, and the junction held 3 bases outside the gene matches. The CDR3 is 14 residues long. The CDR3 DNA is TGTGCCATCAAGGCTAGCGGGAACACCGGGGAGCTGTTTTTT. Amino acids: CAIKASGNTGELFF.

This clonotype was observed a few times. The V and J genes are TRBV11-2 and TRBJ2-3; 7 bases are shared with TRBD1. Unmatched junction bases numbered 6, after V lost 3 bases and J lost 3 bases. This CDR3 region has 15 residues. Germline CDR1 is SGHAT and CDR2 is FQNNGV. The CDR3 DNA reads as TGTGCCAGCAGCTTGGTGAGGGGGCTAACAGATACGCAGTATTTT. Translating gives CASSLVRGLTDTQYF.

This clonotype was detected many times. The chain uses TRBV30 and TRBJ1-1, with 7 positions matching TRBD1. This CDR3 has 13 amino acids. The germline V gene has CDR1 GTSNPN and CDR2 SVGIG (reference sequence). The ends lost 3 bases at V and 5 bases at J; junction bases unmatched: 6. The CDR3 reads CAWSLGGPTEAFF. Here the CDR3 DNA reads TGTGCCTGGAGCTTAGGGGGCCCGACTGAAGCTTTCTTT.